This T cell receptor beta chain was recorded in a study of post-analysis software for immune sequencing data. Looking at the study overall: Relapsing-remitting, secondary progressive and progressive-relapsing forms made up the multiple sclerosis disease courses.

In this sample, this clonotype turned up a few times. Its matching antigen is unknown. The V end was cut by 0 bases, the J end by 4 bases, with 12 bases between. This CDR3 is built from 15 residues. Germline assignment: CDR1 LNHNV and CDR2 YYDKDF (reference sequence). Study conclusions and caveats: Clustering by F measure revealed strong co-clustering among samples prepared together in one batch. Controls' normalized Chao1 diversity significantly exceeded that of multiple sclerosis patients. Comparison of patients with controls showed about 5 TRBV segments more frequent in patients, TRBV5-6, TRBV5-1 and TRBV20-1 among them.

Libraries were made from TCR beta cDNA, and they carried unique molecular identifiers. Input populations of roughly 1 to 10 million T cells gave rise to some 500,000 cDNA molecules. TCRdb ran MiXCR on the PCR reads and lists one entry per CDR3 protein. The table includes 450,000 or so distinct CDR3 sequences, roughly 45% detected once. The sample consisted of blood. The receptor was derived from a girl aged 10-17 years with multiple sclerosis. This chain connects TRBV15 to TRBJ1-2; the D is unclear. The DNA of the CDR3 is TGTGCCACCAGCAGAGATCAAGCAGGTTTCTATGGCTACACCTTC. As protein: CATSRDQAGFYGYTF.